Described below is a single T cell receptor beta chain sequence and its context. Its antigen is still unknown. The sample is drawn from a study of T-cell reconstitution after alpha-beta-depleted transplantation in children. Study results and limitations: Some patients' high day-60 TCRbeta diversity was attributed to recipient cells surviving conditioning.

The germline CDR1 and CDR2 sequences are SGHAT and FQNNGV. V was clipped by 6 bases and J by 5 bases, with 13 bases between them. The length of the CDR3 is 14 residues. TCRbeta library construction was performed incorporating unique molecular identifiers. TCRdb independently ran MiXCR on the PCR reads; one entry per CDR3 protein. The profile shows about 830,000 distinct CDR3 sequences, roughly 15% of them singletons. V is TRBV11-2 and J is TRBJ1-4, with D unclear. The sample here was PBMCs, mostly from graft donor cells, taken 360 days after TCRalphabeta/CD19-depleted stem cell transplant. The sequence was collected from a male patient younger than 18 who had a stem cell transplant for acute lymphoblastic leukemia, so the T cells may come from the graft donor. The CDR3 sequence is CASSRHTRNEKLFF. CDR3 coding DNA: TGTGCCAGCAGTAGACATACAAGAAATGAAAAACTGTTTTTT.